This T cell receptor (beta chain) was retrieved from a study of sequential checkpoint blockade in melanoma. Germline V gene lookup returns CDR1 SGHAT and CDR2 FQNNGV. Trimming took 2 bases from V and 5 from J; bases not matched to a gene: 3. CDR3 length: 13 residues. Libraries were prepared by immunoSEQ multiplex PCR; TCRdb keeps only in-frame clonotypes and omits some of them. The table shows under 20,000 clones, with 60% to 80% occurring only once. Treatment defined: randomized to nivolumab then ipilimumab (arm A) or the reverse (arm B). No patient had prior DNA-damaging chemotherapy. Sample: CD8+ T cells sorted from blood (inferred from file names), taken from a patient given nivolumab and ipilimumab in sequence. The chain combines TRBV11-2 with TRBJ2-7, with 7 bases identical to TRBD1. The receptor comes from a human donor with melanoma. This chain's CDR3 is CASSLRGLNEQYF. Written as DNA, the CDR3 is TGTGCCAGCAGCTTAAGGGGGCTAAACGAGCAGTACTTC.